This is a list of T cell receptor beta chains from one sample in a study of blood T cell repertoires in COVID-19. Method: immunoSEQ multiplex PCR; TCRdb's copy keeps in-frame clones and lacks some. Of 300,000 to 350,000 clones listed, approximately 90% are singletons. Sequencing was carried out using PBMCs or T cells enriched from blood (not recorded which). Every receptor here comes from a woman aged 18 to 35 who had recovered from COVID-19. Each CDR3 is given with its conserved first and last residue.

TRBV20-1	TRBJ1-1	CSASGVMNTEAFF
TRBV29-1	TRBJ1-2	CSVAGQGRNYGYTF
TRBV7-2	TRBJ2-5	CASSLHSGLIWSQYF
TRBV27	TRBJ1-2	CASSLRATPYGYTF
TRBV5-1	TRBJ1-1	CASSLGGRLDSEAFF
TRBV11-2	TRBJ1-1	CASSLDWSGNTEAFF
TRBV5-6	TRBJ2-3	CASSLGQADTQYF
TRBV4-2	TRBJ1-4	CASSQGQATAEKLFF
TRBV30	TRBJ1-6	CAWSYPRGGNSPLHF
TRBV3-1/TRBV3-2	TRBJ2-1	CASSLGSGSRLHEQFF
TRBV4-3	TRBJ2-1	CASSQDLDDEQFF
TRBV30	TRBJ1-2	CAWSVKGAGGWWGYTF
TRBV5-8	TRBJ2-7	CASSLGLSGDEQYF
TRBV3-1/TRBV3-2	TRBJ1-2	CASSQESRNIGYTF
TRBV5-3	TRBJ1-5	CARTQGASNQPQHF
TRBV10-3	TRBJ1-2	CAISEDSRAYGYTF
TRBV12-5	TRBJ2-3	CASGLQREGFTDTQYF
TRBV30	TRBJ2-5	CAWVESGGAETQYF
TRBV27	TRBJ2-7	CASSPAGGSSYEQYF
TRBV7-2	TRBJ2-5	CASSSTGQETQYF
TRBV7-9	TRBJ1-4	CASSPNTVIHEKLFF
TRBV19	TRBJ1-3	CASSWTGAGNTIYF
TRBV5-3	TRBJ2-1	CARSKGTSGTGNEQFF
TRBV29-1	TRBJ2-5	CSVPEAGTTKETQYF
TRBV18	TRBJ1-2	CASSRQGPTNYGYTF
TRBV5-4	TRBJ1-1	CASSLDRHTEAFF
TRBV5-4	TRBJ2-5	CASSTGTSGEGKTQYF
TRBV5-6	TRBJ1-4	CASSLQGAFEKLFF
TRBV28	TRBJ2-7	CASSFSGYEQYF
TRBV5-6	TRBJ1-1	CASSLFWGGSNTEAFF